This T cell receptor beta chain was recorded in a study of T cells in Graves' hyperthyroidism and ophthalmopathy. Investigators excluded patients with uncontrolled infection, other autoimmune disease, pregnancy or lactation. An approximately 10 ml volume of fresh peripheral blood provided the PBMCs. Authors of the study amplified TCR beta CDR3 regions from RNA transcripts. The HTBI set primed first-round TCR CDR3 RT-PCR. TCRdb passed the multiplex PCR reads through MiXCR, listing each CDR3 protein once. This sample carries around 360,000 distinct CDR3 sequences, 12% to 15% of them seen once, and the ten largest clones take roughly a fifth. This clonotype was seen repeatedly, ten times or more. Sequencing used blood. The TCR comes from a woman aged 55-69 years with Graves' ophthalmopathy.

CDR3 in amino acids: CASSLPTSGTYEQYF. DNA for the CDR3: TGTGCCAGCAGTTTACCGACTAGCGGGACCTACGAGCAGTACTTC. This chain links TRBV28 with TRBJ2-7; 11 nucleotides match TRBD2. The length of the CDR3 is 15 residues. Germline CDR1 reads MDHEN; CDR2 reads SYDVKM. V lost 2 bases to trimming and J lost 2 bases; unmatched junction nucleotides: 2.